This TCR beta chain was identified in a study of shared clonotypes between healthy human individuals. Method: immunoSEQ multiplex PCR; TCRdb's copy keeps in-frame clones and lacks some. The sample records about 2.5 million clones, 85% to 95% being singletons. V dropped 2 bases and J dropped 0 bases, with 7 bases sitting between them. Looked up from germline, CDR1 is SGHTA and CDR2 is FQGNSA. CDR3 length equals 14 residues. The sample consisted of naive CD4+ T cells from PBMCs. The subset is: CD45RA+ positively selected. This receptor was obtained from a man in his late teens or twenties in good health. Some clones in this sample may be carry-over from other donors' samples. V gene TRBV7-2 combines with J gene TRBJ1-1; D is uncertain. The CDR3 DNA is TGTGCCAGCAGCTTATTCGGCCTGAACACTGAAGCTTTCTTT. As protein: CASSLFGLNTEAFF. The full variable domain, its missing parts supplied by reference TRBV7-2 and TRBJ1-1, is GAGVSQSPSNKVTEKGKDVELRCDPISGHTALYWYRQSLGQGLEFLIYFQGNSAPDKSGLPSDRFSAERTGGSVSTLTIQRTQQEDSAVYLCASSLFGLNTEAFFGQGTRLTVV.